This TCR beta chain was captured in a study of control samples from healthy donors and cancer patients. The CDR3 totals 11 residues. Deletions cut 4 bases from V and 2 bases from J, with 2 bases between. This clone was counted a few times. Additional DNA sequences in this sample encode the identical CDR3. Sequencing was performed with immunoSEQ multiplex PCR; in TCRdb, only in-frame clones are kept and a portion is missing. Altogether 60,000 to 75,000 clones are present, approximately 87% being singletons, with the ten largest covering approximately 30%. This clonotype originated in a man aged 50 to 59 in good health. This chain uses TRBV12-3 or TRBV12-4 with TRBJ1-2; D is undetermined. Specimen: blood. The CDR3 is CASSSNYGYTF. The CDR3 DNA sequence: TGTGCCAGCAGTTCCAACTATGGCTACACCTTC.